These 18 T cell receptor beta chains originate from one sample sequenced in a study of blood T cell repertoires in COVID-19. The repertoire was sequenced with immunoSEQ multiplex PCR; TCRdb's copy has only in-frame clones and lacks some. The sample holds around 60,000 clones, around four fifths seen once. Sequencing used peripheral blood. The receptors were sampled from a human donor in a cohort sampled during active COVID-19.

V usage is TRBV4-2 and J usage is TRBJ1-3; tentative D call: TRBD1 (6 bases). V lost 0 bases and J lost 0, with 9 bases in between. The germline V gene has CDR1 LGHNA and CDR2 YNFKEQ. The length of the CDR3 is 16 residues. CDR3 nucleotides: TGTGCCAGCAGCCAAGAAGGGACACCCTCTGGAAACACCATATATTTT. Translation gives CASSQEGTPSGNTIYF.

This chain connects TRBV6-1 to TRBJ2-5, with D tentatively TRBD1 (5 bases). Germline V gene data show CDR1 as MNHNS and CDR2 as SASEGT. The V gene lost 2 bases and the J gene lost 1 base, with 11 bases spanning the gap. CDR3 length: 15 residues. The CDR3 DNA reads as TGTGCCAGCAGTGAATCCAGGGCGGCCCAAGAGACCCAGTACTTC. Translating it yields CASSESRAAQETQYF.

In nucleotides, the CDR3 is TGTGCTAGTGGTTTGGGTTCAATAGCGGGGGGTGGGGAGACCCAGTACTTC. Translated: CASGLGSIAGGGETQYF. The gene calls are TRBV12-5 and TRBJ2-5; 10 positions match TRBD2. V lost 1 base and J lost 5; bases outside the gene matches: 10. CDR3 size: 17 residues. Germline V gene data show CDR1 as LGHNT and CDR2 as FRNRAP.

The table lists this clone with a few counts. The chain combines TRBV11-2 with TRBJ1-6; D perhaps matches TRBD1 (5 bases). The germline V and J ends were trimmed by 2 bases and 5 bases, with 10 bases remaining between them. This CDR3 is 15 amino acids long. Germline values: CDR1 SGHAT, CDR2 FQNNGV. The CDR3 protein is CASSLYLRDNSPLHF. The CDR3 DNA reads as TGTGCCAGCAGCTTATATCTCAGGGATAATTCACCCCTCCACTTT.

The chain links TRBV11-2 to TRBJ1-4, with TRBD1 as a possible D gene (6 bases). V lost 2 bases and J lost 5, with 12 bases in between. Germline loops: CDR1 SGHAT, CDR2 FQNNGV. This CDR3 has 15 amino acids. The CDR3 here is CASSLSTGRNEKLFF. As DNA, the CDR3 is TGTGCCAGCAGCTTAAGTACAGGGCGGAATGAAAAACTGTTTTTT. The whole variable domain, filled in from reference TRBV11-2 and TRBJ1-4, reads EAGVAQSPRYKIIEKRQSVAFWCNPISGHATLYWYQQILGQGPKLLIQFQNNGVVDDSQLPKDRFSAERLKGVDSTLKIQPAKLEDSAVYLCASSLSTGRNEKLFFGSGTQLSVL.

The rearrangement links TRBV6-2 or TRBV6-3 to TRBJ2-2, with 9 positions matching TRBD1. CDR1 is MNHEY, CDR2 SVGEGT, per germline. The CDR3 has 16 residues. After removal of 6 bases from V and 2 bases from J, the junction contained 7 bases not matched to a gene. The CDR3 region is CASSIQGAINTGELFF. The CDR3 bases are TGTGCCAGCAGCATACAGGGGGCGATTAACACCGGGGAGCTGTTTTTT.

The V gene is TRBV4-3, the J gene TRBJ1-5, with D perhaps matching TRBD1 (5 bases). Per germline, CDR1 LGHNA and CDR2 YSLEER. The V end was cut by 0 bases, the J end by 4 bases, with 10 bases between. The CDR3 is 15 amino acids. CDR3 loop: CASSQDPGPNQPQHF. The CDR3 DNA reads as TGCGCCAGCAGCCAAGATCCAGGGCCAAATCAGCCCCAGCATTTT.

The chain combines TRBV19 with TRBJ2-1; D is possibly TRBD1 (5 bases). V gave up 0 bases and J gave up 2 bases, with 5 bases separating them. The CDR3 has 14 residues. In germline, CDR1 is LNHDA, CDR2 SQIVND (reference sequence). CDR3 in amino acids: CASSIEGPYNEQFF. CDR3 coding DNA: TGTGCCAGTAGTATAGAGGGGCCCTACAATGAGCAGTTCTTC.

V gene TRBV5-6 combines with J gene TRBJ2-3; TRBD1 matches 8 bases. Trimming removed 4 bases from V and 4 bases from J; junction bases left unmatched: 14. Looked up from germline, CDR1 is SGHDT and CDR2 is YYEEEE. The CDR3 consists of 17 residues. The CDR3 loop reads CASSQGDRFFGADTQYF. CDR3 bases: TGTGCCAGCAGCCAGGGGGACAGGTTTTTTGGAGCAGATACGCAGTATTTT.

V is TRBV3-1 (or the pseudogene TRBV3-2) and J is TRBJ1-2; 11 bases align to TRBD1. The CDR3 totals 15 residues. The germline V gene encodes CDR1 LGHDT and CDR2 YNNKEL (reference sequence). Trimming at V came to 4 bases and at J to 5 bases, leaving 6 bases not matched to a gene. The CDR3 sequence: CASSLGGQGAYGYTF. The CDR3 region has the DNA TGTGCCAGCAGCCTAGGAGGACAGGGGGCGTATGGCTACACCTTC.

The chain employs TRBV3-1 (or the pseudogene TRBV3-2) and TRBJ1-2, with D possibly being TRBD1 (5 bases). This CDR3 comprises 13 residues. Germline V gene lookup returns CDR1 LGHDT and CDR2 YNNKEL (reference sequence). The ends were cut back, 1 base at V and 4 bases at J, with 7 bases in the middle. The CDR3 sequence: CASSQGGSYGYTF. Written as DNA, the CDR3 is TGTGCCAGCAGCCAAGGGGGCTCCTATGGCTACACCTTC.

The chain is built from TRBV12-3 or TRBV12-4 and TRBJ1-2; 8 bases line up with TRBD1. The CDR3 has 12 amino acids. The V gene end was trimmed by 6 bases and the J gene end by 4 bases; junction bases not matched to a gene: 1. CDR3 nucleotides: TGTGCCAGCAGCACAGGGGGCTATGGCTACACCTTC. Its protein is CASSTGGYGYTF.

The chain joins TRBV6-5 to TRBJ1-5; D gene ambiguous. Germline CDR1 MNHEY, CDR2 SVGAGI. The CDR3 spans 15 residues. The V gene lost 6 bases and the J gene lost 0 bases, with 12 bases spanning the gap. DNA of the CDR3: TGTGCCAGCAGCCCGGTCCCTCATAGCAATCAGCCCCAGCATTTT. It translates to CASSPVPHSNQPQHF.

The chain uses TRBV12-5 and TRBJ2-1, with D perhaps matching TRBD2 (5 bases). CDR3 length: 13 residues. V was trimmed by 5 bases and J by 4 bases, leaving 9 bases between them. Germline CDR1 LGHNT, CDR2 FRNRAP. CDR3 amino acids: CASGHGLYNEQFF. The CDR3 DNA follows: TGTGCTAGTGGTCACGGACTTTACAATGAGCAGTTCTTC.

The chain's CDR3 is CSVRGQGTGELFF. CDR3 sequence (DNA): TGCAGCGTCAGGGGGCAGGGGACCGGGGAGCTGTTTTTT. The chain combines TRBV29-1 with TRBJ2-2; 8 bases agree with TRBD1. Unmatched junction bases numbered 5, after V lost 6 bases and J lost 5 bases. The CDR3 is made up of 13 amino acids. CDR1 is SQVTM, CDR2 ANQGSEA, per germline.

The chain uses TRBV6-1 and TRBJ1-5, with TRBD1 as a possible D gene (5 bases). The CDR3 is 15 residues long. V lost 2 bases to trimming and J lost 2 bases, with 10 bases between them. Germline loops: CDR1 MNHNS, CDR2 SASEGT. The CDR3 DNA reads TGTGCCAGCAGTGAAATGGGGGGTCGCAATCAGCCCCAGCATTTT. It yields the protein CASSEMGGRNQPQHF.

The chain couples TRBV5-1 to TRBJ2-2; D is possibly TRBD1 (5 bases). Trimming shortened V by 4 bases and J by 0 bases, and 7 bases separated the two germline ends. CDR1 and CDR2 from the germline V gene are SGHRS and YFSETQ. CDR3 length equals 14 residues. The CDR3 sequence: CASSDSANTGELFF. The CDR3 coding sequence is TGCGCCAGCAGCGACAGCGCGAACACCGGGGAGCTGTTTTTT.

By share, this clone ranks as medium-sized (0.01 to 0.1%). This chain connects TRBV19 to TRBJ1-1, with a possible D match to TRBD1 (6 bases). From germline, CDR1 is LNHDA and CDR2 SQIVND (reference sequence). The CDR3 consists of 16 residues. V lost 6 bases and J lost 1, with 18 bases in between. The CDR3 here is CASRPEPGTKNTEAFF. CDR3 coding DNA: TGTGCCAGTAGGCCTGAACCCGGGACAAAGAACACTGAAGCTTTCTTT. The whole variable domain, remainder taken from reference TRBV19 and TRBJ1-1, is DGGITQSPKYLFRKEGQNVTLSCEQNLNHDAMYWYRQDPGQGLRLIYYSQIVNDFQKGDIAEGYSVSREKKESFPLTVTSAQKNPTAFYLCASRPEPGTKNTEAFFGQGTRLTVV.